These 2 T cell receptor beta chains were all obtained from the same sample, sequenced in a study of OX40 agonist ivuxolimab in advanced cancers. Assay used: immunoSEQ multiplex PCR; TCRdb lists only in-frame clones, some missing. This table has about 110,000 clones, roughly nine tenths appearing once. The specimen was CD4+ or CD8+ T cells sorted from blood, collected in a trial of the OX40 agonist ivuxolimab. The source of these receptors is an adult with an advanced solid tumor such as melanoma, head and neck, liver or kidney cancer.

The J gene is TRBJ2-1, the V gene TRBV4-3, with TRBD1 identical over 9 bases. The germline V gene encodes CDR1 LGHNA and CDR2 YSLEER. Unmatched junction bases numbered 7, after V lost 0 bases and J lost 7 bases. CDR3 size: 16 residues. This CDR3 reads CASSQESGQGENEQFF. The CDR3 DNA reads TGCGCCAGCAGCCAAGAGTCGGGACAGGGTGAGAATGAGCAGTTCTTC.

The rearrangement joins TRBV6-4 to TRBJ1-1, with D possibly being TRBD1 (5 bases). This CDR3 region has 15 residues. Germline lookup yields CDR1 MRHNA and CDR2 SNTAGT. Trimming left V 5 bases short and J 5 bases short, with 18 bases between. CDR3 nucleotide sequence: TGTGCCAGCAGTCCCGACAGCTCGTGGGGGACTGAAGCTTTCTTT. Its protein product is CASSPDSSWGTEAFF.